The 7 T cell receptor beta chains listed next were all sequenced from one sample in a study of T cells in Graves' hyperthyroidism and ophthalmopathy. Using RNA transcripts as the source, TCR beta CDR3 regions were amplified. First-round RT-PCR with HTBI primers amplified the TCR CDR3 region. TCRdb used MiXCR to reprocess the multiplex PCR reads, holding one entry per CDR3 protein. The sample comprises 460,000 or so distinct CDR3 sequences, around 15% of which are singletons, and 15% to 20% rests with the top ten. Material: blood. Receptors were obtained from a young woman with Graves' hyperthyroidism.

This clonotype has only a few counts. The chain is built from TRBV19 and TRBJ1-6, with unresolved D. This CDR3 contains 14 residues. Deletions cut 3 bases from V and 5 bases from J, with 8 bases between. The germline gives CDR1 LNHDA, CDR2 SQIVND (reference sequence). The CDR3 here is CASSIRENNSPLHF. CDR3 nucleotide sequence: TGTGCCAGTAGTATCCGGGAAAATAATTCACCCCTCCACTTT.

This clonotype was detected ten times or more. This chain joins TRBV12-3 or TRBV12-4 and TRBJ1-1; maybe TRBD1 (5 bases). There are 12 residues in the CDR3. Trimming left V 7 bases short and J 11 bases short, with 17 bases between. Written as DNA, the CDR3 is TGTGCCAGCACTCCCGGGGGGAAAGGGGCTTTCTTT. Translating gives CASTPGGKGAFF.

The rearrangement uses TRBV10-1 and TRBJ2-1; 7 bases are a match to TRBD2. The V gene end was trimmed by 3 bases and the J gene end by 4 bases; junction bases not matched to a gene: 6. Germline values: CDR1 WNHNN, CDR2 SYGVQD (reference sequence). The CDR3 totals 15 residues. The CDR3 sequence: CASSDGGMRYNEQFF. The CDR3 DNA is TGCGCCAGCAGTGACGGGGGGATGCGGTACAATGAGCAGTTCTTC.

The chain has TRBV7-7 and TRBJ2-3, with TRBD2 identical over 9 bases. Germline lookup yields CDR1 SSHAT and CDR2 FNYEAQ (reference sequence). The V segment lost 5 bases and the J segment 3 bases; nucleotides outside the gene matches: 12. CDR3 size: 17 residues. CDR3 bases: TGTGCCAGCAGCCCGACTAGCGGCATGGGGAGAACAGATACGCAGTATTTT. This gives the protein CASSPTSGMGRTDTQYF.

This clonotype was detected ten times or more. The J gene is TRBJ2-7, the V gene TRBV2; D possibly uses TRBD1 or TRBD2 (5 bases each). V lost 6 bases, J lost 7 bases, and 10 bases lay in between. The germline V gene encodes CDR1 SNHLY and CDR2 FYNNEI. This CDR3 region has 11 residues. The DNA for the CDR3 is TGTGCCAGCAGACCGGGACCGGAGCAGTACGTC. This encodes CASRPGPEQYV.

This clonotype was recorded at least ten times. At one end, the junction sequence differs from germline, possibly due to a read error. The chain carries TRBV6-2 or TRBV6-3 and TRBJ2-7; D uncertain. Per the germline V gene, CDR1 is MNHEY and CDR2 is SVGEGT. This CDR3 has 15 residues. CDR3 amino acids: CASSYSPETPYEQYF. The DNA for the CDR3 is TGTGCCAGCAGCTACTCACCCGAGACCCCCTACGAGCAGTACTTC.

Ten or more counts support this clonotype. The CDR3 DNA follows: TGTGCCAGCAGCTCACAGGACTCTGGGGCCAACGTCCTGACTTTC. It codes for CASSSQDSGANVLTF. This rearrangement joins TRBV7-3 to TRBJ2-6; TRBD1 might be the D (5 bases). Germline loops: CDR1 SGHTA, CDR2 FQGTGA. CDR3 length equals 15 residues. V was clipped by 4 bases and J by 0 bases, with 7 bases between them. The complete variable domain, with remaining parts taken from reference TRBV7-3 and TRBJ2-6, reads GAGVSQTPSNKVTEKGKYVELRCDPISGHTALYWYRQSLGQGPEFLIYFQGTGAADDSGLPNDRFFAVRPEGSVSTLKIQRTERGDSAVYLCASSSQDSGANVLTFGAGSRLTVL.